This T cell receptor (beta chain) was captured by sequencing in a study of early T cells in non-severe SARS-CoV-2 infection. Turning to the study itself: With bulk RNA from unsorted whole blood as input, sequencing yielded unpaired chains.

This clonotype showed up many times. Its antigen is unidentified. This CDR3 is built from 13 residues. Trimming removed 1 base from V and 13 bases from J; junction bases left unmatched: 9. Germline loops: CDR1 DFQATT, CDR2 SNEGSKA (reference sequence). Study-wide points: VDJdb-based annotation leaned toward anti-spike CD8 responses and missed private and CD4 specificities.

Separate cDNA molecules each had unique molecular identifiers attached to them. TCRdb ran MiXCR on the 5' RACE reads and lists one entry per CDR3 protein. Here the sample spans under 35,000 distinct CDR3 sequences, 5.2% being singletons. The sample taken for sequencing was whole blood. V and J are TRBV20-1 and TRBJ2-1, with TRBD2 matching over 8 bases. The source is an adult who was a healthcare worker with PCR-confirmed SARS-CoV-2 infection or an uninfected control (not recorded which). As DNA, the CDR3 is TGCAGTGCTAGAGCCGGGAGGGCCCTTTTCCAGTTCTTC. This codes for CSARAGRALFQFF.